The next 28 T cell receptor beta chains were all read from a single sample in a study of response to subunit inactivated influenza vaccine (dated by TCRdb to 2016 to 2019). Library method: RT-PCR. Sequencing took place on an Illumina HiSeq 2500. TCRdb reworked the public reads: Q25 trimming with fastp, MiXCR clone assembly, productive beta chains retained. All rows with the same CDR3 protein become a single entry with the most common DNA and genes. The sample includes about 700,000 distinct CDR3 sequences, with 12% to 15% observed a single time. 7.5% to 8% of the sample rests with the top ten. The sample in question was PBMCs from blood, obtained around two weeks before vaccination. The source is a man in his fifties who received an inactivated influenza vaccine. Donor details come from another sample of the same person, matched by shared clones.

The rearrangement joins TRBV4-2 to TRBJ2-7; D might be TRBD2 (5 bases). This CDR3 has 14 residues. Trimming took off 2 bases at V and 7 bases at J, with 15 bases between the two ends. CDR1 is LGHNA, CDR2 YNFKEQ, per germline. The CDR3: CASSQPGSVDEQYF. The DNA for the CDR3 is TGTGCCAGCAGCCAACCGGGTAGCGTCGATGAGCAGTACTTC.

This clonotype was found a few times. The gene calls are TRBV7-2 and TRBJ1-1, with D possibly being TRBD1 (5 bases). Germline-derived CDR1 and CDR2 are SGHTA and FQGNSA. The germline V and J ends were trimmed by 1 base and 4 bases, with 10 bases remaining between them. CDR3 length: 14 residues. As DNA, the CDR3 is TGTGCCAGCAGCTTAGTCGTGCAGGGCACTGAAGCTTTCTTT. Its protein is CASSLVVQGTEAFF.

This clonotype was observed at least ten times. The gene calls are TRBV18 and TRBJ2-2; 7 bases align to TRBD1. Germline CDR1 and CDR2: KGHSH and LQKENI. The CDR3 has 15 amino acids. Trimming took 4 bases from V and 1 from J; bases not matched to a gene: 3. The CDR3 DNA is TGTGCCAGCTCACGGGACAGACTGAACACCGGGGAGCTGTTTTTT. Its protein is CASSRDRLNTGELFF.

This clonotype was found a few times. The chain combines TRBV5-1 with TRBJ2-7, with no clear D. V lost 2 bases, J lost 2 bases, and 11 bases lay in between. The V gene's germline CDR1 is SGHRS and CDR2 YFSETQ. CDR3 length equals 14 residues. The CDR3, as DNA: TGCGCCAGCAGCTTTACCGACGGCCCCTACGAGCAGTACTTC. Translation: CASSFTDGPYEQYF.

V usage is TRBV7-2 and J usage is TRBJ2-5; 9 bases are a match to TRBD2. V shed 2 bases, J shed 5 bases, and the junction held 6 bases outside the gene matches. Germline V CDR1 and CDR2: SGHTA, FQGNSA. This CDR3 has 15 amino acids. The CDR3 region has the DNA TGTGCCAGCAGCTTAATGGCGGGGGGGCGTGAGACCCAGTACTTC. It translates to CASSLMAGGRETQYF.

In this sample, this clonotype turned up a few times. J is TRBJ2-1 and V is TRBV5-1; 8 nucleotides line up with TRBD1. From germline, CDR1 is SGHRS and CDR2 YFSETQ. The CDR3 loop spans 17 amino acids. The ends lost 1 base at V and 7 bases at J; junction bases unmatched: 13. DNA of the CDR3: TGCGCCAGCAGCTTGATTGTTAGCCAGGGGGCTGGTAATGAGCAGTTCTTC. It codes for CASSLIVSQGAGNEQFF.

V gene TRBV11-1 combines with J gene TRBJ2-2, with 9 bases aligning to TRBD1. With 8 bases clipped from V and 2 bases from J, the junction kept 6 bases outside the gene matches. Germline-derived CDR1 and CDR2 are SGHAT and FQDESV (reference sequence). CDR3 length equals 15 residues. The CDR3 DNA sequence: TGTGCCAGCGGACTGGGACAGGGCAACACCGGGGAGCTGTTTTTT. Its translation: CASGLGQGNTGELFF.

This clonotype occurred many times. The chain combines TRBV28 with TRBJ2-1; 13 positions match TRBD2. The CDR3 totals 15 residues. With 6 bases clipped from V and 2 bases from J, the junction kept 1 base outside the gene matches. Germline CDR1 MDHEN, CDR2 SYDVKM. The CDR3 nucleotides read TGTGCCAGCAGCACTAGCGGGAGGGCCTACAATGAGCAGTTCTTC. Translated: CASSTSGRAYNEQFF.

The chain carries TRBV6-1 and TRBJ1-4, with 9 bases aligning to TRBD1. With 6 bases clipped from V and 3 bases from J, the junction kept 8 bases outside the gene matches. CDR1 and CDR2 from the germline V gene are MNHNS and SASEGT. The CDR3 spans 16 residues. The chain's CDR3 is CASSWTGAMANEKLFF. CDR3 nucleotide sequence: TGTGCCAGCAGCTGGACAGGGGCGATGGCTAATGAAAAACTGTTTTTT.

V is TRBV7-3 and J is TRBJ2-3, with a weak D call TRBD1 (6 bases). V was pared by 1 base and J by 6 bases, with 14 bases between. In germline, CDR1 is SGHTA, CDR2 FQGTGA. The CDR3 spans 15 residues. CDR3 in DNA: TGTGCCAGCAGCTTAAATGCAGGGGCACAGGATACGCAGTATTTT. This sequence encodes CASSLNAGAQDTQYF.

This clonotype was seen just once. V usage is TRBV9 and J usage is TRBJ2-3; 7 positions match TRBD2. Germline CDR1 is SGDLS and CDR2 is YYNGEE. Trimming took 0 bases from V and 0 from J; bases not matched to a gene: 7. The CDR3 has 17 residues. This CDR3 reads CASSVVASGSSTDTQYF. The CDR3 coding sequence is TGTGCCAGCAGCGTAGTGGCTAGCGGCTCTAGCACAGATACGCAGTATTTT.

This chain joins TRBV18 and TRBJ2-7, with D hard to call. The length of the CDR3 is 15 residues. Germline V lookup: CDR1 KGHSH, CDR2 LQKENI. Trimming took 0 bases from V and 1 from J, leaving 10 bases between them. This CDR3 reads CASSPPRRLSYEQYF. The CDR3 nucleotides read TGTGCCAGCTCACCACCGCGCAGACTTTCCTACGAGCAGTACTTC.

This clonotype was detected only a few times. This rearrangement joins TRBV29-1 to TRBJ2-1; D unresolved. In germline, CDR1 is SQVTM, CDR2 ANQGSEA. The CDR3 is 15 residues long. Trimming pared 1 base from V and 2 bases from J, leaving 12 bases between. The CDR3 nucleotides are TGCAGCGTTGAAGGGAATAGCCCCACCTACAATGAGCAGTTCTTC. It is translated as CSVEGNSPTYNEQFF.

The V call is TRBV7-9, the J call TRBJ2-2, with a weak D call TRBD1 (7 bases). Germline V gene sequence: CDR1 SEHNR, CDR2 FQNEAQ (reference sequence). V dropped 2 bases and J dropped 2 bases, with 15 bases sitting between them. The CDR3 has 17 amino acids. The CDR3 is CASSLIGRQGNTGELFF. The CDR3, as DNA: TGTGCCAGCAGCTTAATCGGGAGACAGGGCAACACCGGGGAGCTGTTTTTT.

The sample holds a few counts of this clonotype. The chain carries TRBV18 and TRBJ2-3; 8 positions match TRBD1. Losses at the gene ends were 4 bases for V and 4 bases for J; bases not matched to a gene: 7. The CDR3 has 15 residues. Germline CDR1 KGHSH, CDR2 LQKENI. This CDR3 is CASSQGTGGSDTQYF. CDR3 DNA: TGTGCCAGCTCACAAGGGACAGGTGGGTCAGATACGCAGTATTTT. The complete variable domain, with remaining parts taken from reference TRBV18 and TRBJ2-3, reads NAGVMQNPRHLVRRRGQEARLRCSPMKGHSHVYWYRQLPEEGLKFMVYLQKENIIDESGMPKERFSAEFPKEGPSILRIQQVVRGDSAAYFCASSQGTGGSDTQYFGPGTRLTVL.

This rearrangement joins TRBV4-3 to TRBJ1-2; D not resolved. Trimming took 2 bases from V and 2 from J, leaving 15 bases between them. CDR1 is LGHNA and CDR2 is YSLEER in the germline V gene. CDR3 size: 16 residues. CDR3 sequence: CASSQSLYGVNYGYTF. For the CDR3, the DNA is TGCGCCAGCAGCCAAAGCTTGTATGGAGTGAACTATGGCTACACCTTC.

The chain links TRBV11-1 to TRBJ2-6; 8 bases map to TRBD1. J was trimmed by 0 bases and V by 1 base; bases with no gene match: 8. There are 19 residues in the CDR3. The V gene's germline CDR1 is SGHAT and CDR2 FQDESV (reference sequence). CDR3 protein: CASSLVGGQGPSGANVLTF. The CDR3 DNA reads as TGTGCCAGCAGCTTAGTGGGCGGACAGGGACCCTCTGGGGCCAACGTCCTGACTTTC.

V gene TRBV30 combines with J gene TRBJ2-5; 8 positions match TRBD1. Trimming removed 3 bases from V and 8 bases from J; junction bases left unmatched: 11. CDR1 is GTSNPN and CDR2 is SVGIG in the germline V gene (reference sequence). The CDR3 covers 14 residues. This CDR3 is CAWSHPPGQGTQYF. DNA for the CDR3: TGTGCCTGGAGCCACCCCCCAGGACAGGGTACCCAGTACTTC.

J is TRBJ2-7 and V is TRBV29-1; 10 positions agree with TRBD2. Germline V CDR1 and CDR2: SQVTM, ANQGSEA. This CDR3 has 14 amino acids. Trimming at V came to 5 bases and at J to 6 bases, leaving 10 bases not matched to a gene. CDR3 amino acids: CSVTILAGEREQYF. For the CDR3, the DNA is TGCAGCGTTACTATCCTAGCGGGAGAACGCGAGCAGTACTTC.

A few counts support this clonotype. The V gene is TRBV10-3, the J gene TRBJ2-3; D may be TRBD2 (5 bases). The CDR3 is 13 amino acids. CDR1 and CDR2 from the germline V gene are ENHRY and SYGVKD. Trimming removed 8 bases at V and 4 bases at J, with 13 bases between. The CDR3 protein is CAISGSGADTQYF. In DNA form, the CDR3 reads TGTGCCATCTCAGGATCCGGGGCAGATACGCAGTATTTT.

This clonotype showed up many times. V usage is TRBV12-3 or TRBV12-4 and J usage is TRBJ2-3, with D perhaps being TRBD1 or TRBD2 (6 bases each). This CDR3 has 15 amino acids. Trimming shortened V by 7 bases and J by 4 bases, and 18 bases separated the two germline ends. CDR3 coding DNA: TGTGCCAGCACCCTGGGGGGCCATCCATCAGATACGCAGTATTTT. Translated, it gives CASTLGGHPSDTQYF.

The chain is built from TRBV25-1 and TRBJ1-2; 9 positions match TRBD1. This CDR3 is built from 13 residues. Unmatched junction bases numbered 6, after V lost 6 bases and J lost 7 bases. Germline V lookup: CDR1 MGHDK, CDR2 SYGVNS. The CDR3 DNA is TGTGCCAGCAGAGACGGGACAGGGTCTGGCTACACCTTC. Amino acids: CASRDGTGSGYTF.

In regard to this clonotype: At one boundary the junction diverges from the germline segment, which might be a read error. J is TRBJ2-7 and V is TRBV20-1, with 12 positions matching TRBD2. Germline lookup yields CDR1 DFQATT and CDR2 SNEGSKA (reference sequence). The CDR3 consists of 15 residues. The CDR3 nucleotides read TGCAGTGCTATCTCGGGACTAGCGGGCTCCTACGCGCAGTACTTC. Encoded protein: CSAISGLAGSYAQYF.

This clonotype was observed at least ten times. The V and J genes are TRBV4-3 and TRBJ2-1, with D possibly matching TRBD2 (6 bases). V dropped 4 bases and J dropped 3 bases, with 13 bases sitting between them. The CDR3 is 15 residues long. Germline V gene sequence: CDR1 LGHNA, CDR2 YSLEER. The CDR3 DNA sequence: TGCGCCAGCAGCCCGGGGACTGAGAACTACAATGAGCAGTTCTTC. The encoded protein is CASSPGTENYNEQFF.

This clonotype was counted between two and nine times. The V call is TRBV20-1, the J call TRBJ2-7; D is unclear. The germline V gene has CDR1 DFQATT and CDR2 SNEGSKA (reference sequence). The V end was cut by 4 bases, the J end by 0 bases, with 7 bases between. The length of the CDR3 is 12 residues. The CDR3 DNA reads TGCAGTGCTAAGACAATCTCCTACGAGCAGTACTTC. Protein product: CSAKTISYEQYF.

This clonotype occurred many times. The chain is built from TRBV7-9 and TRBJ2-1; 9 positions agree with TRBD2. Looked up from germline, CDR1 is SEHNR and CDR2 is FQNEAQ (reference sequence). This CDR3 contains 14 residues. Trimming removed 8 bases from V and 8 bases from J; junction bases left unmatched: 10. The CDR3 protein is CASLAGSSVYEQFF. CDR3 sequence (DNA): TGTGCCAGCCTAGCGGGGAGTTCTGTCTATGAGCAGTTCTTC.

This chain joins TRBV27 and TRBJ1-2; 7 nucleotides line up with TRBD1. Germline CDR1 reads MNHEY; CDR2 reads SMNVEV (reference sequence). The CDR3 spans 14 residues. J lost 3 bases, V lost 0 bases, and 1 base had no gene match. The CDR3 spells CASSLSGGHYGYTF. Here the CDR3 DNA reads TGTGCCAGCAGTTTATCAGGGGGCCACTATGGCTACACCTTC.

This clonotype showed up many times. The chain links TRBV7-9 to TRBJ2-3, with TRBD2 identical over 9 bases. CDR1 is SEHNR and CDR2 is FQNEAQ in the germline V gene (reference sequence). Losses at the gene ends were 8 bases for V and 4 bases for J; bases not matched to a gene: 4. The CDR3 spans 13 residues. CDR3 amino acids: CASGLAGSDTQYF. CDR3 DNA sequence: TGTGCCAGCGGCCTAGCGGGATCAGATACGCAGTATTTT. Full variable domain (rest looked up from reference TRBV7-9 and TRBJ2-3): DTGVSQNPRHKITKRGQNVTFRCDPISEHNRLYWYRQTLGQGPEFLTYFQNEAQLEKSRLLSDRFSAERPKGSFSTLEIQRTEQGDSAMYLCASGLAGSDTQYFGPGTRLTVL.